This T cell receptor beta chain was captured in a study of blood T cell repertoires in COVID-19. At the level of the study: Samples taken during acute and convalescent COVID-19 were collected in the United States, Italy and Spain.

This clone appeared a single time. Participants were placed into cohorts based on the clinical history they reported. Cohort 3 recovered donors had two negative PCRs, clearance, or symptom resolution. Using immunoSEQ multiplex PCR, the repertoire was profiled, and TCRdb retains in-frame clones only, with some absent. Of under 300,000 clones in the sample, under 90% were seen once. The CDR3 loop spans 15 amino acids. Trimming took 3 bases from V and 5 from J; bases not matched to a gene: 8. Germline CDR1 is LNHNV and CDR2 is YYDKDF (reference sequence). The chain recombines TRBV15 with TRBJ1-1, with 8 bases that match TRBD1. The TCR comes from a woman in her thirties or forties who had recovered from COVID-19. The specimen was PBMCs or T cells enriched from blood (not recorded which). This CDR3 reads CATSRGTGRRTEAFF. The CDR3 nucleotides are TGTGCCACCAGCAGGGGGACAGGCCGACGAACTGAAGCTTTCTTT.